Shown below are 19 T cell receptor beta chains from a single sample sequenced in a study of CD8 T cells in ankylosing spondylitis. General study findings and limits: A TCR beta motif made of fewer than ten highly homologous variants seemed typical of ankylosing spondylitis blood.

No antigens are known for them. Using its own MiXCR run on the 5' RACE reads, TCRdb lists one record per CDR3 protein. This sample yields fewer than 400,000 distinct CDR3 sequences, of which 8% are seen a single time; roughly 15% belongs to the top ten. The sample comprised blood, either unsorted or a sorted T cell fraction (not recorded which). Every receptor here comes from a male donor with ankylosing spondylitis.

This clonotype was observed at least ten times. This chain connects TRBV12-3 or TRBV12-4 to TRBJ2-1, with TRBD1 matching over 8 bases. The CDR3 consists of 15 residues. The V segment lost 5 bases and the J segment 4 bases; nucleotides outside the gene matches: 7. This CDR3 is CASSPPGQDYNEQFF. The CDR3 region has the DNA TGTGCCAGCAGTCCTCCGGGACAGGATTACAATGAGCAGTTCTTC.

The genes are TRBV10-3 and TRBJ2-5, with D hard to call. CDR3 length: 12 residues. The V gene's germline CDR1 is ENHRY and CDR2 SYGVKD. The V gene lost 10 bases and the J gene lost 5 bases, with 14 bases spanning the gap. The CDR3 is CATDAGSETQYF. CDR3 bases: TGTGCCACAGACGCTGGGTCGGAGACCCAGTACTTC.

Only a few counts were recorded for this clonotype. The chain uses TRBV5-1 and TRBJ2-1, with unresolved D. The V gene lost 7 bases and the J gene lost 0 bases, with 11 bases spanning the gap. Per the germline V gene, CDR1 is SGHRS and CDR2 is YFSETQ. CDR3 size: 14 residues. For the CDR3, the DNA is TGCGCCAGCTTCGACACCCGCTCCTACAATGAGCAGTTCTTC. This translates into CASFDTRSYNEQFF.

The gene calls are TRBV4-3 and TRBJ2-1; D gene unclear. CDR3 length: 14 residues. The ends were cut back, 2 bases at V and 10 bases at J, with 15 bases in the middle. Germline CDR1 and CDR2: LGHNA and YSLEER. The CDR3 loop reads CASSQNPTVSEQFF. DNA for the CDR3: TGCGCCAGCAGCCAAAATCCAACAGTTTCCGAGCAGTTCTTC.

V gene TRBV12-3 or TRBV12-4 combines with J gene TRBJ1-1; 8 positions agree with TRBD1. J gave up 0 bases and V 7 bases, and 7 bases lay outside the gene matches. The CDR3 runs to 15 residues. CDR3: CASTVGQGLNTEAFF. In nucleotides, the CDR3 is TGTGCCAGCACCGTCGGACAGGGTTTGAACACTGAAGCTTTCTTT.

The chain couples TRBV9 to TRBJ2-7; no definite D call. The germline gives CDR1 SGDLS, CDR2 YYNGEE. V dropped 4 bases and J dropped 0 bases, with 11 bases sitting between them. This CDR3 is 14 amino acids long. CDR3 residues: CASSPYGHSYEQYF. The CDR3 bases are TGTGCCAGCAGCCCATATGGCCACTCCTACGAGCAGTACTTC.

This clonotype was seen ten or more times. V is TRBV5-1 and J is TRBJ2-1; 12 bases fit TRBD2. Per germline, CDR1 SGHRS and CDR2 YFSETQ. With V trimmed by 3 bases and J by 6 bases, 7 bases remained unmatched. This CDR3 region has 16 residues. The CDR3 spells CASSSPSGRGSNEQFF. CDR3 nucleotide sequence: TGCGCCAGCAGCTCGCCTAGCGGGAGGGGCAGCAATGAGCAGTTCTTC.

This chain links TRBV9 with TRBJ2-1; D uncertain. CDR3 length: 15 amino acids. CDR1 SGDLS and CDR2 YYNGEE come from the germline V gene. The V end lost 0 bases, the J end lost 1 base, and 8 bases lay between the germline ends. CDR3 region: CASSVVIGSYNEQFF. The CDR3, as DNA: TGTGCCAGCAGCGTAGTAATAGGTTCCTACAATGAGCAGTTCTTC.

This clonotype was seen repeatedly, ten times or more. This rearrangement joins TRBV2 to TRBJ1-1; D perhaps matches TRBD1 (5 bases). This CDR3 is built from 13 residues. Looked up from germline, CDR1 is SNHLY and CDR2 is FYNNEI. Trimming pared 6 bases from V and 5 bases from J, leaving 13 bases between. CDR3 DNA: TGTGCCAGCAGGAGGTCTGGGGGTACTGAAGCTTTCTTT. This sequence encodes CASRRSGGTEAFF.

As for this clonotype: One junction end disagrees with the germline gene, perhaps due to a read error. The CDR3 here is CASSLPSGSERFF. CDR3 DNA: TGTGCCAGCAGCCTCCCTAGCGGGAGTGAGCGGTTCTTC. The chain couples TRBV7-2 to TRBJ2-1; TRBD2 aligns across 10 bases. Per germline, CDR1 SGHTA and CDR2 FQGNSA. This CDR3 spans 13 amino acids.

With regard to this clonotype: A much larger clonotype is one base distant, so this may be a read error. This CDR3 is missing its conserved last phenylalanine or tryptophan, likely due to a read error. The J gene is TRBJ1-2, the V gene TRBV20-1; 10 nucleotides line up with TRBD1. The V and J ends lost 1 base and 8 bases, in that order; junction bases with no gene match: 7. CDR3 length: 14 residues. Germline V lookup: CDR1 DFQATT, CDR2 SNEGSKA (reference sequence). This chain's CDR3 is CSARGGGQGKGYTS. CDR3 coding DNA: TGCAGTGCTAGAGGAGGGGGACAGGGGAAAGGCTACACCTCC.

CDR3 sequence reads: CASSMTGLESDTQYF. CDR3 sequence (DNA): TGTGCCAGCAGTATGACAGGGTTAGAGTCAGATACGCAGTATTTT. The gene calls are TRBV2 and TRBJ2-3, with 7 positions matching TRBD1. The CDR3 runs 15 residues. J gave up 4 bases and V 5 bases, and 9 bases lay outside the gene matches. CDR1 and CDR2 from the germline V gene are SNHLY and FYNNEI.

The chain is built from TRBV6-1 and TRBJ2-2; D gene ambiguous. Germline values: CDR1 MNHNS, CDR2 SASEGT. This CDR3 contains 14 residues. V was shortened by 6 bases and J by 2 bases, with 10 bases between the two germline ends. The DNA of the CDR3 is TGTGCCAGCAGCATTACGAAAAACACCGGGGAGCTGTTTTTT. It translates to CASSITKNTGELFF.

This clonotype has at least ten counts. The CDR3 nucleotides read TGCAGCGCAGCAGCTCCGACAGGAATATACGAGCAGTACTTC. Its protein product is CSAAAPTGIYEQYF. The J gene is TRBJ2-7, the V gene TRBV29-1; maybe TRBD1 (6 bases). The CDR3 is 14 amino acids. Germline CDR1 is SQVTM and CDR2 is ANQGSEA. With 7 bases removed from V and 4 bases from J, the gap between germline ends came to 20 bases.

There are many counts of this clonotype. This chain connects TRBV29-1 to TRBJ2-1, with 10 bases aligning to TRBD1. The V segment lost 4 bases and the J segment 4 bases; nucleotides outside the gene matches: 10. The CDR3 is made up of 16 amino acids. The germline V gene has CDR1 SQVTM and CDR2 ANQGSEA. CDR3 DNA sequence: TGCAGCGTTGCTGGGGACAGGGGAAATAGATACAATGAGCAGTTCTTC. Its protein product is CSVAGDRGNRYNEQFF.

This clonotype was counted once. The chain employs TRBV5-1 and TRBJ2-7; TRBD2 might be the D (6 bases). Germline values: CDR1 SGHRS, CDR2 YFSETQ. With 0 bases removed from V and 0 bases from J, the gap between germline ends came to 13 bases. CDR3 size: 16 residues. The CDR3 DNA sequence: TGCGCCAGCAGCTTGGCCGGAGGGGTCGCCTCCTACGAGCAGTACTTC. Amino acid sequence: CASSLAGGVASYEQYF.

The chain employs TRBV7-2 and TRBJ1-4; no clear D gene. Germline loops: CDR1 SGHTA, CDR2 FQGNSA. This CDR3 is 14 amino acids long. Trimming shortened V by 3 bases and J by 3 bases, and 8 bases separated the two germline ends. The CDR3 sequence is CASSFGRSNEKLFF. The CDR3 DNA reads TGTGCCAGCAGCTTCGGCAGGTCTAATGAAAAACTGTTTTTT.

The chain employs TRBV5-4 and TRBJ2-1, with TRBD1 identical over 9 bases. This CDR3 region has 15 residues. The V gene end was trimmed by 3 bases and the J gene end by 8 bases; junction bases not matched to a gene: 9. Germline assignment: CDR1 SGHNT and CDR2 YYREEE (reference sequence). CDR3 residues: CASSSYRGLGYEQFF. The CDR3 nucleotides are TGTGCCAGCAGCTCATACAGGGGGCTCGGATATGAGCAGTTCTTC.

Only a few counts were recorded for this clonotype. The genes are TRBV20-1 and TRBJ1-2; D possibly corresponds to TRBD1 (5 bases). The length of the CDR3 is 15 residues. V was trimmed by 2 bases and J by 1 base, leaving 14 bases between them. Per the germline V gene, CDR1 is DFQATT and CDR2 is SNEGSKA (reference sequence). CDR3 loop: CSARYSDRLNYGYTF. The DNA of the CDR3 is TGCAGTGCTAGATATAGCGACAGACTTAACTATGGCTACACCTTC.